The 25 T cell receptor beta chains presented below share a single source sample, sequenced in a study of molecular identifiers for immune sequencing clone quantification. TCRdb recomputed calls from the PCR reads with MiXCR, one row per CDR3 protein. The sample lists thousands of distinct CDR3 sequences, around 31% seen once, with under 7% in the top ten. The sequencing input was naive CD8+ T cells from blood, with Jurkat cell RNA spiked in. Stated subset: FACS-sorted CD8+CD4-CCR7+CD45RA+ naive T cells. These receptors all stem from a human donor in good health. Some libraries in this study had Jurkat cell RNA spiked in.

The chain carries TRBV9 and TRBJ2-3; TRBD2 aligns across 7 bases. This CDR3 region has 16 residues. The ends lost 0 bases at V and 2 bases at J; junction bases unmatched: 6. Germline V gene sequence: CDR1 SGDLS, CDR2 YYNGEE. The CDR3 protein is CASSVESGDYTDTQYF. For the CDR3, the DNA is TGTGCCAGCAGCGTAGAGTCTGGGGACTACACAGATACGCAGTATTTT.

V gene TRBV6-6 combines with J gene TRBJ2-7, with D unclear. CDR3 length equals 12 residues. Germline V CDR1 and CDR2: MNHNY, SVGAGI (reference sequence). Trimming took 2 bases from V and 7 from J, leaving 9 bases between them. CDR3 residues: CASSYVLEEQYF. As DNA, the CDR3 is TGTGCCAGCAGTTACGTTCTGGAAGAGCAGTACTTC.

The rearrangement joins TRBV29-1 to TRBJ2-1; D not resolved. This CDR3 has 12 residues. The germline V gene has CDR1 SQVTM and CDR2 ANQGSEA. V lost 6 bases and J lost 4, with 10 bases in between. CDR3 in DNA: TGCAGCGTCGCCACCAGGTACAATGAGCAGTTCTTC. Translating gives CSVATRYNEQFF.

On this clonotype: A clone one base away is much larger, so this may be a read error. This sequence joins TRBV28 and TRBJ2-5; D gene uncertain. V was trimmed by 4 bases and J by 1 base, leaving 16 bases between them. The CDR3 has 16 amino acids. Germline CDR1 and CDR2: MDHEN and SYDVKM. CDR3 DNA sequence: TGTGCCAGCAGTTCTTCATTTCAAGCGACCCAAGAGACCCAGTACTTC. It yields the protein CASSSSFQATQETQYF.

The V gene is TRBV7-9, the J gene TRBJ1-5, with D hard to call. Germline CDR1 is SEHNR and CDR2 is FQNEAQ (reference sequence). V was trimmed by 1 base and J by 0 bases, leaving 10 bases between them. The CDR3 sequence is 16 residues long. CDR3 sequence (DNA): TGTGCCAGCAGCTTAGGGGCCCCTACTAGCAATCAGCCCCAGCATTTT. Residues: CASSLGAPTSNQPQHF.

Regarding this clonotype: Mismatch with germline at one junction end may stem from a read error. The V gene is TRBV19, the J gene TRBJ1-5; D remains ambiguous. Germline loops: CDR1 LNHDA, CDR2 SQIVND (reference sequence). This CDR3 comprises 12 residues. For the CDR3, the DNA is TGTGCCAGCAAGGTAGGGAATCAGCCCCAGCTTTTT. Residues: CASKVGNQPQLF.

This clonotype was counted between two and nine times. The rearrangement uses TRBV5-1 and TRBJ2-5; unclear D gene. The length of the CDR3 is 12 residues. Per the germline V gene, CDR1 is SGHRS and CDR2 is YFSETQ. Between the trimmed V and J ends, which lost 5 bases and 2 bases, there was a span of 7 bases. The CDR3 here is CASSHLQETQYF. CDR3 in DNA: TGCGCCAGCAGTCACCTACAAGAGACCCAGTACTTC.

V gene TRBV7-9 combines with J gene TRBJ1-1; unclear D gene. The germline gives CDR1 SEHNR, CDR2 FQNEAQ (reference sequence). Trimming took 7 bases from V and 11 from J, leaving 20 bases between them. The CDR3 extends over 13 amino acids. CDR3 region: CASTPISELEAFF. The CDR3 nucleotides read TGTGCCAGCACCCCGATTTCGGAACTCGAGGCTTTCTTT.

Concerning this clonotype: At one of its ends the junction is not consistent with the germline gene, which may arise from a read error. CDR3 amino acids: CDSSPRTLTGELFF. The DNA of the CDR3 is TGTGACAGCAGTCCCCGTACCCTCACCGGGGAGCTGTTTTTT. The gene calls are TRBV6-1 and TRBJ2-2; no reliable D call. The CDR3 spans 14 residues. The V gene's germline CDR1 is MNHNS and CDR2 SASEGT.

This clonotype was counted only a few times. The gene calls are TRBV28 and TRBJ2-3; the D call may be TRBD1 or TRBD2 (6 bases each). Trimming cost V 5 bases and J 4 bases, with 13 bases left between them. This CDR3 region has 14 residues. Germline V gene lookup returns CDR1 MDHEN and CDR2 SYDVKM. The CDR3 protein is CASSPPGASDTQYF. The CDR3 nucleotides are TGTGCCAGCAGTCCACCGGGGGCATCAGATACGCAGTATTTT.

The rearrangement links TRBV19 to TRBJ1-1, with D possibly matching TRBD1 (5 bases). Germline V lookup: CDR1 LNHDA, CDR2 SQIVND (reference sequence). CDR3 length: 15 residues. V was trimmed by 3 bases and J by 2 bases, leaving 13 bases between them. DNA for the CDR3: TGTGCCAGTAGTATTGTGACAGAAATAAACACTGAAGCTTTCTTT. Its protein is CASSIVTEINTEAFF. The full variable domain, its missing parts supplied by reference TRBV19 and TRBJ1-1, is DGGITQSPKYLFRKEGQNVTLSCEQNLNHDAMYWYRQDPGQGLRLIYYSQIVNDFQKGDIAEGYSVSREKKESFPLTVTSAQKNPTAFYLCASSIVTEINTEAFFGQGTRLTVV.

The rearrangement uses TRBV28 and TRBJ2-7; no clear D. Germline assignment: CDR1 MDHEN and CDR2 SYDVKM. The CDR3 sequence is 13 residues long. V dropped 6 bases and J dropped 2 bases, with 11 bases sitting between them. CDR3 DNA: TGTGCCAGCAGAACTGGATTAACCTACGAGCAGTACTTC. Amino acid sequence: CASRTGLTYEQYF.

The chain carries TRBV28 and TRBJ1-1; D is uncertain. V was cut by 3 bases and J by 5 bases, with 10 bases left in between. This CDR3 is built from 13 residues. Germline lookup yields CDR1 MDHEN and CDR2 SYDVKM. The CDR3 bases are TGTGCCAGCAGTTTTTCGGGGAGGACTGAAGCTTTCTTT. Translation gives CASSFSGRTEAFF.

Note on this clonotype: This sequence may be a read error, since a much larger clone differs from it by one base. The CDR3 DNA follows: TGTGCCGGCAGCTTGATGGATCCCCCCCATTTAATCTTC. It specifies CAGSLMDPPHLIF. The chain recombines TRBV7-6 with TRBJ2-7; D unclear. The CDR3 has 13 residues. Germline CDR1 SGHVS, CDR2 FNYEAQ.

The chain carries TRBV29-1 and TRBJ2-7, with 9 bases identical to TRBD2. Germline lookup yields CDR1 SQVTM and CDR2 ANQGSEA. With V trimmed by 4 bases and J by 7 bases, 11 bases remained unmatched. This CDR3 is built from 14 residues. CDR3 loop: CSVVSSGISLEQYF. The CDR3 nucleotides are TGCAGCGTTGTATCTAGCGGGATATCGCTTGAGCAGTACTTC.

The chain joins TRBV4-3 to TRBJ2-7; 9 bases line up with TRBD1. The CDR3 loop spans 16 amino acids. V shed 4 bases and J 7 bases; nucleotides not matched to a gene: 14. Germline V lookup: CDR1 LGHNA, CDR2 YSLEER. The CDR3 DNA follows: TGCGCCAGCAGCCGAGAACCGGGACAGGGTTCGCGGGAGCAGTACTTC. Translated: CASSREPGQGSREQYF.

In its sample, this clonotype was seen a few times. This sequence joins TRBV5-1 and TRBJ2-1; tentative D call: TRBD2 (6 bases). Germline V CDR1 and CDR2: SGHRS, YFSETQ. V was trimmed by 1 base and J by 8 bases, leaving 19 bases between them. CDR3 size: 16 residues. CDR3 amino acids: CASSLNGRDGYYEQFF. The CDR3 DNA sequence: TGCGCCAGCAGCTTGAATGGGCGGGATGGGTACTATGAGCAGTTCTTC.

V usage is TRBV4-3 and J usage is TRBJ2-5, with D perhaps matching TRBD1 or TRBD2 (6 bases each). Trimming shortened V by 4 bases and J by 9 bases, and 21 bases separated the two germline ends. This CDR3 contains 15 residues. Germline assignment: CDR1 LGHNA and CDR2 YSLEER. CDR3 amino acids: CASSRRVGGSAPQYF. The CDR3 nucleotides are TGCGCCAGCAGCCGACGAGTGGGGGGCTCAGCGCCCCAGTACTTC.

This clonotype was picked up a small number of times. V is TRBV5-8 and J is TRBJ1-5, with 10 nucleotides matching TRBD1. V lost 3 bases to trimming and J lost 5 bases; unmatched junction nucleotides: 5. Per the germline V gene, CDR1 is SGHTS and CDR2 is YDEGEE. The CDR3 extends over 15 amino acids. CDR3 nucleotides: TGTGCCAGCAGCTACCGGACAGGGGGAGATCAGCCCCAGCATTTT. It codes for CASSYRTGGDQPQHF.

The table lists this clonotype with a few counts. The chain joins TRBV6-5 to TRBJ2-3; a possible D gene is TRBD1 (6 bases). Trimming took 7 bases from V and 0 from J, leaving 14 bases between them. Germline CDR1 MNHEY, CDR2 SVGAGI. The CDR3 consists of 15 residues. The CDR3 DNA sequence: TGTGCCAGCACTATGGGACACACTAGCACAGATACGCAGTATTTT. Translation gives CASTMGHTSTDTQYF.

With respect to this clonotype: At one end, the junction sequence differs from germline, possibly due to a read error. The chain uses TRBV7-3 and TRBJ1-4; maybe TRBD1 (5 bases). The germline V gene has CDR1 SGHTA and CDR2 FQGTGA. The CDR3 loop spans 15 amino acids. The DNA of the CDR3 is TGTGCCAGCAGCTTAACGGGCGGGACTAATGAAAAACTGATTTTT. As protein: CASSLTGGTNEKLIF.

The V gene is TRBV6-5, the J gene TRBJ2-1; D is unclear. The V gene lost 2 bases and the J gene lost 7 bases, with 9 bases spanning the gap. From germline, CDR1 is MNHEY and CDR2 SVGAGI. This CDR3 contains 13 residues. The CDR3 is CASSYQDGNEQFF. CDR3 DNA: TGTGCCAGCAGTTACCAGGACGGGAATGAGCAGTTCTTC.

The V gene is TRBV12-3 or TRBV12-4, the J gene TRBJ2-1, with D hard to call. The CDR3 runs to 15 residues. V was cut by 5 bases and J by 2 bases, with 13 bases left in between. The CDR3 spells CASSTPGWTYNEQFF. In nucleotides, the CDR3 is TGTGCCAGCAGTACGCCCGGTTGGACCTACAATGAGCAGTTCTTC.

This clonotype is termed medium-sized. The chain carries TRBV29-1 and TRBJ2-4, with D unresolved. Between the trimmed V and J ends, which lost 4 bases and 6 bases, there was a span of 13 bases. CDR1 is SQVTM and CDR2 is ANQGSEA in the germline V gene. The CDR3 is 13 amino acids. CDR3 protein: CSVVGQTINIQYF. The DNA of the CDR3 is TGCAGCGTTGTTGGGCAGACCATAAACATTCAGTACTTC.

This clonotype was recorded only once. This chain links TRBV25-1 with TRBJ1-1, with D unresolved. V was cut by 6 bases and J by 3 bases, with 8 bases left in between. Germline CDR1 and CDR2: MGHDK and SYGVNS. CDR3 length: 12 amino acids. CDR3 region: CASRNTYTEAFF. In DNA, the CDR3 is TGTGCCAGCAGGAACACGTACACTGAAGCTTTCTTT.